This TCR beta chain was identified during a study of blood T cell repertoires in COVID-19. Study-wide context: T cells, B-cell-depleted T cells, or PBMCs supplied cDNA or gDNA.

Sequencing was performed with immunoSEQ multiplex PCR; in TCRdb, only in-frame clones are kept and a portion is missing. In the table there are about 250,000 clones, approximately 84% of which are singletons. Trimming pared 2 bases from V and 2 bases from J, leaving 7 bases between. The CDR3 is 13 amino acids. CDR1 MDHEN and CDR2 SYDVKM come from the germline V gene. The receptor comes from a man between 18 and 29 years old who had recovered from COVID-19. The chain recombines TRBV28 with TRBJ2-7, with D possibly matching TRBD1 (5 bases). Sequenced sample: PBMCs or T cells enriched from blood (not recorded which). CDR3 loop: CASSLGAAYEQYF. The CDR3 DNA sequence: TGTGCCAGCAGTTTAGGGGCAGCCTACGAGCAGTACTTC.